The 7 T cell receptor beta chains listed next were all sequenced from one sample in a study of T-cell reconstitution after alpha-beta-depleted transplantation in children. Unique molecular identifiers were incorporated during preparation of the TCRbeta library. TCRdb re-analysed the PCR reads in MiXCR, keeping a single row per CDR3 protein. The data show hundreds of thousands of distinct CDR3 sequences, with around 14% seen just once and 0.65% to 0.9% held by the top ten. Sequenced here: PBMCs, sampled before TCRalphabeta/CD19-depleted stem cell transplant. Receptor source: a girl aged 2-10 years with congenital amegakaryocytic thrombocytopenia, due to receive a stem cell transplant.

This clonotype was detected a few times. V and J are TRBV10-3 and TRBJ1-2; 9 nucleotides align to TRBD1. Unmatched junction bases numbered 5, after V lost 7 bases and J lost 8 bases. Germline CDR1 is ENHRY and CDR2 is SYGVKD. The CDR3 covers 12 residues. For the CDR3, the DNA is TGTGCCATCACCGGGACAGGGAACGGCTACACCTTC. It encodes CAITGTGNGYTF.

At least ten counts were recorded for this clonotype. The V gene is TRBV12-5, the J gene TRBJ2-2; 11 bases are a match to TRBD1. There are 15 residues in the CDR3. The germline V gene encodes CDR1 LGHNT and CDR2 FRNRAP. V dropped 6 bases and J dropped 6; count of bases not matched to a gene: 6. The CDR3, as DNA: TGTGCTAGTGGCTCTGGACAGGGGGCCTCCGGGGAGCTGTTTTTT. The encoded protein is CASGSGQGASGELFF.

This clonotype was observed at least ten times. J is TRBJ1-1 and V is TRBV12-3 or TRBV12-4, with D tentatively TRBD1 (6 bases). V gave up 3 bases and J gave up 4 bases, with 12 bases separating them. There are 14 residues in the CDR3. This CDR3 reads CASSFGGASTEAFF. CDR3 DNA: TGTGCCAGCAGTTTCGGGGGCGCGAGCACTGAAGCTTTCTTT.

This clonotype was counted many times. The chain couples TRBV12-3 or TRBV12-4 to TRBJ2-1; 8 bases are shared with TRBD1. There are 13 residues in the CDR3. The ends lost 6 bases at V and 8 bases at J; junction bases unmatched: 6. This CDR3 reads CASSPDRDDEQFF. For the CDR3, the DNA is TGTGCCAGCAGCCCGGACAGGGATGATGAGCAGTTCTTC.

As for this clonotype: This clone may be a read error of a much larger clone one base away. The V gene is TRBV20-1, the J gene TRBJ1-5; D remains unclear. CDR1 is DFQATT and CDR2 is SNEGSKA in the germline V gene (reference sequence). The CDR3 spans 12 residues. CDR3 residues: CSAGVINQPRHF. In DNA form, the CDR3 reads TGCAGTGCCGGGGTGATCAATCAGCCCCGGCATTTT.

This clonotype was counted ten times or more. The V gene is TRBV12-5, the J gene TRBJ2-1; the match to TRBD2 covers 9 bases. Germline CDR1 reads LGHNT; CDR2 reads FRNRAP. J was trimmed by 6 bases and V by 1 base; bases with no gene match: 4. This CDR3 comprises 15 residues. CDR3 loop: CASGLGREGGNEQFF. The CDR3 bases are TGTGCTAGTGGTTTGGGGCGGGAGGGTGGCAATGAGCAGTTCTTC. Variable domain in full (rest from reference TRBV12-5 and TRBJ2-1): DARVTQTPRHKVTEMGQEVTMRCQPILGHNTVFWYRQTMMQGLELLAYFRNRAPLDDSGMPKDRFSAEMPDATLATLKIQPSEPRDSAVYFCASGLGREGGNEQFFGPGTRLTVL.

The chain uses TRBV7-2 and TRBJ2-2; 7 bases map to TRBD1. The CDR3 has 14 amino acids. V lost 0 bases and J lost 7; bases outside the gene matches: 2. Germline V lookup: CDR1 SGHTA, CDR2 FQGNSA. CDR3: CASSLATGSGELFF. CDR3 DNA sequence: TGTGCCAGCAGCTTAGCGACAGGGAGCGGGGAGCTGTTTTTT.